What follows is one T cell receptor beta chain and its context. Its antigen is as yet unknown. This sample is part of a study of T cell responses to AZD1222 COVID-19 vaccine. Profiled with immunoSEQ multiplex PCR; TCRdb holds only in-frame clones, not every one. Here the sample spans about 56,000 clones, around 88% being singletons. Study-wide results and limits: It was only a handful of AZD1222 recipients who were seropositive at baseline.

The length of the CDR3 is 15 residues. CDR1 is LNHNV and CDR2 is YYDKDF in the germline V gene (reference sequence). V was cut by 4 bases and J by 5 bases, with 15 bases left in between. The source material was peripheral blood, sampled 28 days after the second AZD1222 dose. The chain recombines TRBV15 with TRBJ2-1; the D is unclear. This clonotype was sampled from an adult who received the AZD1222 COVID-19 vaccine. CDR3 in amino acids: CATSTPAAKDNEQFF. Here the CDR3 DNA reads TGTGCCACCAGCACCCCCGCGGCGAAAGACAATGAGCAGTTCTTC.